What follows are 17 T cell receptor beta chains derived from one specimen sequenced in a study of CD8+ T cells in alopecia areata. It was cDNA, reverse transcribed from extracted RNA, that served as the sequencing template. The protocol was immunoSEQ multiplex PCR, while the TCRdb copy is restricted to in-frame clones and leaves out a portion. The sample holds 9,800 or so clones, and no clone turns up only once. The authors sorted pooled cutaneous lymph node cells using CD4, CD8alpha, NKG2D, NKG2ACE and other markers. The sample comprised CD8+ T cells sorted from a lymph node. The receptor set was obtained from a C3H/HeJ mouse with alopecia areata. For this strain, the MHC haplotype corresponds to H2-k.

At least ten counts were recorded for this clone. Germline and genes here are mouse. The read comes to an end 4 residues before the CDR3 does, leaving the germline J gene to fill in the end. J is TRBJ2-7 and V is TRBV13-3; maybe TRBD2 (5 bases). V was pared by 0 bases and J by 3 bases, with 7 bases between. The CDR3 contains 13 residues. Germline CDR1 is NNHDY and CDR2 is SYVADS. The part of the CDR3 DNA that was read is TGTGCCAGCAGTGATGCTGGGATCTAT. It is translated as CASSDAGIY. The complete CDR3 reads CASSDAGIYEQYF.

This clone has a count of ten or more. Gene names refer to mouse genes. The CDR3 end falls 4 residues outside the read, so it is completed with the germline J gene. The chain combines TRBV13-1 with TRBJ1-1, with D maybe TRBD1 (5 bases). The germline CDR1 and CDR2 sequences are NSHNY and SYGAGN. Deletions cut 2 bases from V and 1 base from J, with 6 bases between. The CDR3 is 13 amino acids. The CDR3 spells CASSDRENTEVFF. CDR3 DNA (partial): TGTGCCAGCAGTGACAGGGAAAACACA.

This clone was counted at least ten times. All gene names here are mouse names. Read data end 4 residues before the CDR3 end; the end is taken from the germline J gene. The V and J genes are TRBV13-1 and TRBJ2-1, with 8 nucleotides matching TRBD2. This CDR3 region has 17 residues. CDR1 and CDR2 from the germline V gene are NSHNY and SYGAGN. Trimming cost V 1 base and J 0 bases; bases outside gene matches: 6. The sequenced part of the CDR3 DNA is TGTGCCAGCAGTGATCCCTGGGGGGCGTTTAACTATGCT. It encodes CASSDPWGAFNYA. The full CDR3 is CASSDPWGAFNYAEQFF.

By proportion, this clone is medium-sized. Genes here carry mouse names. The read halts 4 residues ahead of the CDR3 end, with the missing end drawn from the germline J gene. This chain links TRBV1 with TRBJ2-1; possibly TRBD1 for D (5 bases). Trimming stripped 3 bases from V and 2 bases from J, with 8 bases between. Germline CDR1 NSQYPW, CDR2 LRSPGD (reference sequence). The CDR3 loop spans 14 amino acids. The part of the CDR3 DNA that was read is TGCACCTGCAGTGCTCAGGGAGACTATGCT. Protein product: CTCSAQGDYA. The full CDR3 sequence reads CTCSAQGDYAEQFF.

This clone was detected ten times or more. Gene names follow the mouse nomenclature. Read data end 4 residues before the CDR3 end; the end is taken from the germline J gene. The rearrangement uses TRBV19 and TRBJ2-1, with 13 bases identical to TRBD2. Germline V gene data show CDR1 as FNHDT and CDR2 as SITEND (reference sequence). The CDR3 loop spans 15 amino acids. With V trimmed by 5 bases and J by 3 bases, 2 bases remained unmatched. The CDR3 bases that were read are TGTGCCAGCAGCAGGGACTGGGGGGGCTATGCT. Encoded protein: CASSRDWGGYA. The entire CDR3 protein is CASSRDWGGYAEQFF. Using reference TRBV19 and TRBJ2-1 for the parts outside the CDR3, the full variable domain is GGIITQTPKFLIGQEGQKLTLKCQQNFNHDTMYWYRQDSGKGLRLIYYSITENDLQKGDLSEGYDASREKKSSFSLTVTSAQKNEMAVFLCASSRDWGGYAEQFFGPGTRLTVL.

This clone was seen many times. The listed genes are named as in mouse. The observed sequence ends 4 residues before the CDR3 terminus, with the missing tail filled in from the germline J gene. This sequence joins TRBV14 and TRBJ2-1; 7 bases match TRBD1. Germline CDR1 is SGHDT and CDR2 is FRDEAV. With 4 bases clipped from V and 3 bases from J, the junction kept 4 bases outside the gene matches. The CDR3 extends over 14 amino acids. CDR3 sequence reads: CASSRDSFYAEQFF. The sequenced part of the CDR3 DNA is TGTGCCAGCAGTCGGGACAGCTTCTATGCT.

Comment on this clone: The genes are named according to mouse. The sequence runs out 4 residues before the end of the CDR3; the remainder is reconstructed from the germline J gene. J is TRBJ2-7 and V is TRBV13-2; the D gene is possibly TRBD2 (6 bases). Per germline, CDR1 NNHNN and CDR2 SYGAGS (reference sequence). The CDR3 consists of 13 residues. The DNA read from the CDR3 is TGTGCCAGCTCCGGGGCTGGGGTATAT. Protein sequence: CASSGAGVY. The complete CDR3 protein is CASSGAGVYEQYF.

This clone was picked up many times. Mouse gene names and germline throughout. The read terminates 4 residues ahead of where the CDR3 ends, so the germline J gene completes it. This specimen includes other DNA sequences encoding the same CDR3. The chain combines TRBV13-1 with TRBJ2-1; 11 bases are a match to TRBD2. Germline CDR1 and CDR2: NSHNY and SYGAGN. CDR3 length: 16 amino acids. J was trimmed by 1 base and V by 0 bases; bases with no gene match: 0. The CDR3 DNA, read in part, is TGTGCCAGCAGTGATGGGGACTGGGGGAACTATGCT. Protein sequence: CASSDGDWGNYA. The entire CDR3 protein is CASSDGDWGNYAEQFF.

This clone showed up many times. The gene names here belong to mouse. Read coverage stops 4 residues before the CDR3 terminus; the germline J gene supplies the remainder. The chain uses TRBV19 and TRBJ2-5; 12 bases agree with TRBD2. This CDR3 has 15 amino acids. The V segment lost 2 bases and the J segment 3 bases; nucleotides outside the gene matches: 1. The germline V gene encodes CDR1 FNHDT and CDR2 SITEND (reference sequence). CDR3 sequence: CASSMTGGAQDTQYF. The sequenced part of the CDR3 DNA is TGTGCCAGCAGTATGACTGGGGGGGCGCAAGAC.

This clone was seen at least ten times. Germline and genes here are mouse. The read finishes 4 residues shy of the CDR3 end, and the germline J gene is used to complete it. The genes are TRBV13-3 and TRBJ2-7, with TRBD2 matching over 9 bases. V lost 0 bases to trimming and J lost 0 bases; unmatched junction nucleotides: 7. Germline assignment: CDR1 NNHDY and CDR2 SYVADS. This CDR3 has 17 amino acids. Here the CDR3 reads CASSDALTGGSSYEQYF. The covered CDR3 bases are TGTGCCAGCAGTGATGCATTGACTGGGGGAAGCTCCTAT.

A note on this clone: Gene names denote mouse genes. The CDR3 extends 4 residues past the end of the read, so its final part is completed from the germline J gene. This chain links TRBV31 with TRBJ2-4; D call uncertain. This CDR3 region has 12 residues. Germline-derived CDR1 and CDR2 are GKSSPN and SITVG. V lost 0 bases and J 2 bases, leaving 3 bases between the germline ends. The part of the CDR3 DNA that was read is TGTGCCTGGAGTCTCTTTCAAAAC. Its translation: CAWSLFQN. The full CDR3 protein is CAWSLFQNTLYF.

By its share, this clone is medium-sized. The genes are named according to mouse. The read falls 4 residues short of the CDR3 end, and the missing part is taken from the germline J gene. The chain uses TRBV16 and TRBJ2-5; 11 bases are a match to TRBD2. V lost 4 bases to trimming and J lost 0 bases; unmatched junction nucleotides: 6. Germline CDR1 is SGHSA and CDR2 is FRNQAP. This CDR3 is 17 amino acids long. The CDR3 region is CASSYRDWGNNQDTQYF. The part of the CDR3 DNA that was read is TGTGCAAGCAGCTACCGGGACTGGGGGAATAACCAAGAC.

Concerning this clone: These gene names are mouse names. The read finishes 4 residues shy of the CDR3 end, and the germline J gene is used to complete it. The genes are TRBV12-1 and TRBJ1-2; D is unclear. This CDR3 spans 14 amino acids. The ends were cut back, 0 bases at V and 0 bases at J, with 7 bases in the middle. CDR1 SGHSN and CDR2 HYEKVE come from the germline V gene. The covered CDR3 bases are TGTGCCAGCTCTCTCGTGGGTGCAAACTCC. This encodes CASSLVGANS. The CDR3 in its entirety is CASSLVGANSDYTF.

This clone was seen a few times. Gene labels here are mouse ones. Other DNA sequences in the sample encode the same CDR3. CDR3 in amino acids: CASSPGAGQNTLYF. The part of the CDR3 DNA that was read is TGTGCCAGCAGTCCAGGGGCGGGTCAAAAC. The chain employs TRBV13-3 and TRBJ2-4; maybe TRBD1 (6 bases). The sequenced fragment ends 4 residues before the CDR3 boundary, so the rest is inferred from the germline J gene. This CDR3 has 14 residues. Germline-derived CDR1 and CDR2 are NNHDY and SYVADS. Trimming cost V 4 bases and J 1 base, with 10 bases left between them.

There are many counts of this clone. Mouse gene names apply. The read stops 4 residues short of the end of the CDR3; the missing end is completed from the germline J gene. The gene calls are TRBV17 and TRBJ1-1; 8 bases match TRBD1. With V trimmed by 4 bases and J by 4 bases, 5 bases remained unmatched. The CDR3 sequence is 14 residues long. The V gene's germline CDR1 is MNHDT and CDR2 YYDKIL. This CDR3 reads CASSKTGVGTEVFF. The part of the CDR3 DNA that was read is TGTGCTAGCAGTAAGACAGGGGTTGGCACA.

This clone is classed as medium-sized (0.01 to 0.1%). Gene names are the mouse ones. CDR3 protein: CASSHRDRANSDYTF. The sequenced part of the CDR3 DNA is TGTGCTAGCAGCCATCGGGACAGAGCAAACTCC. The V and J genes are TRBV17 and TRBJ1-2; 7 bases fit TRBD1. The CDR3 extends 4 residues past the end of the read, so its final part is completed from the germline J gene. This CDR3 comprises 15 residues. Germline V CDR1 and CDR2: MNHDT, YYDKIL. V shed 6 bases and J 0 bases; nucleotides not matched to a gene: 7.

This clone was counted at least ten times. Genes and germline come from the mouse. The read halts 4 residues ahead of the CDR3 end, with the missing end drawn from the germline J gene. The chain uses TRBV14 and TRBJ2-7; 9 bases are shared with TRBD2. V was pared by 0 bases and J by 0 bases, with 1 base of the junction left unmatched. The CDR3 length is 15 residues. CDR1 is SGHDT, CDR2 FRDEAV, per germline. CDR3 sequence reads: CASSFSWGGSYEQYF. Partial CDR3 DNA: TGTGCCAGCAGTTTCTCCTGGGGGGGCTCCTAT.